Shown below are 25 T cell receptor beta chains from a single sample sequenced in a study of Graves' ophthalmopathy and Graves' hyperthyroidism. RNA transcripts served as template for amplifying TCR beta CDR3 sequences. First-round RT-PCR relied on HTBI primers, and a second-round multiplex PCR came next. TCRdb reprocessed the multiplex PCR reads with MiXCR, giving one entry per CDR3 protein. The data contain about 740,000 distinct CDR3 sequences, 40% of them singletons. Sequencing input: peripheral blood. The source is an adult man with Graves' ophthalmopathy.

V usage is TRBV9 and J usage is TRBJ2-2; the D gene is possibly TRBD1 (6 bases). V was cut by 1 base and J by 3 bases, with 10 bases left in between. Germline lookup yields CDR1 SGDLS and CDR2 YYNGEE. CDR3 size: 15 residues. Written as DNA, the CDR3 is TGTGCCAGCAGCGTAATGGGACAAGACACCGGGGAGCTGTTTTTT. It yields the protein CASSVMGQDTGELFF.

As to this clonotype: This clone may be a read error of a much larger clone one base away. The chain carries TRBV20-1 and TRBJ2-5; 15 nucleotides align to TRBD2. The CDR3 spans 15 residues. Germline CDR1 and CDR2: DFQATT and SNEGSKA (reference sequence). This CDR3 reads CSARAGLAGGKTQDF. DNA of the CDR3: TGCAGTGCTAGAGCGGGACTAGCGGGAGGAAAGACCCAGGACTTC.

This chain connects TRBV19 to TRBJ2-7; a possible D gene is TRBD2 (5 bases). This CDR3 is 13 amino acids long. Germline V gives CDR1 LNHDA, CDR2 SQIVND (reference sequence). Trimming removed 3 bases at V and 3 bases at J, with 9 bases between. The CDR3, as DNA: TGTGCCAGTAGTATCGGGGTTGGCTACGAGCAGTACTTC. Its translation: CASSIGVGYEQYF.

The table lists this clonotype with many counts. V is TRBV10-3 and J is TRBJ2-2; 8 bases agree with TRBD1. This CDR3 is built from 15 residues. CDR1 is ENHRY and CDR2 is SYGVKD in the germline V gene. J was trimmed by 4 bases and V by 3 bases; bases with no gene match: 4. The CDR3, as DNA: TGTGCCATCAGTGAACAGGGGACAGGCACCGGGGAGCTGTTTTTT. The encoded protein is CAISEQGTGTGELFF.

The chain recombines TRBV20-1 with TRBJ1-2; perhaps TRBD1 as D (5 bases). Trimming took off 3 bases at V and 8 bases at J, with 22 bases between the two ends. CDR3 length equals 15 residues. CDR1 DFQATT and CDR2 SNEGSKA come from the germline V gene (reference sequence). CDR3 amino acids: CSASPRRGKGRGYTF. In DNA, the CDR3 is TGCAGTGCTAGCCCACGGAGGGGTAAAGGACGCGGCTACACCTTC.

The chain joins TRBV12-3 or TRBV12-4 to TRBJ2-7, with D perhaps TRBD1 (5 bases). The CDR3 sequence is 14 residues long. V was clipped by 5 bases and J by 4 bases, with 15 bases between them. The CDR3 DNA is TGTGCCAGCAGTGAACTCACCCAGGGTTACGAGCAGTACTTC. Amino acids: CASSELTQGYEQYF.

There are a few counts of this clonotype. This chain uses TRBV6-5 with TRBJ2-5; D is uncertain. The CDR3 length is 15 residues. With 4 bases removed from V and 2 bases from J, the gap between germline ends came to 14 bases. Germline V gives CDR1 MNHEY, CDR2 SVGAGI. In DNA, the CDR3 is TGTGCCAGCAGTTCCGATCAGGAGCTACAAGAGACCCAGTACTTC. Translating it yields CASSSDQELQETQYF.

The genes are TRBV7-3 and TRBJ2-3, with 13 bases that match TRBD2. CDR3 size: 15 residues. The V gene end was trimmed by 5 bases and the J gene end by 3 bases; junction bases not matched to a gene: 2. Germline assignment: CDR1 SGHTA and CDR2 FQGTGA. The CDR3 nucleotides read TGTGCCAGCAGCCCGACTAGCGGGAGGACAGATACGCAGTATTTT. It encodes CASSPTSGRTDTQYF.

This clonotype came up a few times. The V and J genes are TRBV12-3 or TRBV12-4 and TRBJ2-7; either TRBD1 or TRBD2 may fit D (5 bases each). The CDR3 runs to 15 residues. Deletions cut 4 bases from V and 2 bases from J, with 15 bases between. CDR3 in DNA: TGTGCCAGCAGTTATCGTCTGGGACCCACCTACGAGCAGTACTTC. This encodes CASSYRLGPTYEQYF.

This chain joins TRBV15 and TRBJ1-5; TRBD1 matches at 9 bases. The ends lost 5 bases at V and 5 bases at J; junction bases unmatched: 7. CDR1 is LNHNV and CDR2 is YYDKDF in the germline V gene (reference sequence). The CDR3 consists of 15 residues. The CDR3 DNA is TGTGCCACCAGCCGTGCGGACAGGGGAGATCAGCCCCAGCATTTT. Amino acid sequence: CATSRADRGDQPQHF.

The chain employs TRBV7-2 and TRBJ1-6; TRBD1 aligns across 10 bases. The CDR3 loop spans 16 amino acids. Losses at the gene ends were 5 bases for V and 6 bases for J; bases not matched to a gene: 7. Germline assignment: CDR1 SGHTA and CDR2 FQGNSA. Here the CDR3 reads CASSIFGTGVNSPLHF. The CDR3, as DNA: TGTGCCAGCAGCATATTTGGGACAGGGGTTAATTCACCCCTCCACTTT.

This chain connects TRBV2 to TRBJ2-7; 9 bases line up with TRBD2. The ends lost 6 bases at V and 5 bases at J; junction bases unmatched: 5. The CDR3 length is 13 residues. Germline V CDR1 and CDR2: SNHLY, FYNNEI. CDR3 nucleotide sequence: TGTGCCAGCAGGGGACTAGCTGGGGACGAGCAGTACTTC. Translation: CASRGLAGDEQYF.

The V call is TRBV15, the J call TRBJ1-5; D perhaps matches TRBD1 (6 bases). The V end lost 1 base, the J end lost 3 bases, and 10 bases lay between the germline ends. The germline V gene has CDR1 LNHNV and CDR2 YYDKDF (reference sequence). The CDR3 length is 15 residues. CDR3 region: CATSRGTAHNQPQHF. CDR3 sequence (DNA): TGTGCCACCAGCAGAGGGACAGCCCACAATCAGCCCCAGCATTTT.

The chain is built from TRBV7-9 and TRBJ1-2, with 7 bases that match TRBD1. This CDR3 region has 13 residues. In germline, CDR1 is SEHNR, CDR2 FQNEAQ (reference sequence). The V segment lost 5 bases and the J segment 3 bases; nucleotides outside the gene matches: 3. The CDR3: CASSTGTDYGYTF. The DNA of the CDR3 is TGTGCCAGCAGCACCGGGACAGACTATGGCTACACCTTC.

This chain uses TRBV10-2 with TRBJ1-2; tentative D call: TRBD1 (5 bases). The germline gives CDR1 WSHSY, CDR2 SAAADI. This CDR3 has 12 residues. Trimming removed 4 bases at V and 14 bases at J, with 17 bases between. CDR3 bases: TGCGCCAGCAGTGGAGCATGGGCAGGGCGAACCTTC. This gives the protein CASSGAWAGRTF.

This chain connects TRBV20-1 to TRBJ1-4; the D is unclear. Per the germline V gene, CDR1 is DFQATT and CDR2 is SNEGSKA (reference sequence). V lost 3 bases and J lost 8, with 22 bases in between. The CDR3 consists of 16 residues. CDR3 sequence: CSASENKISVGEKLFF. The CDR3 bases are TGCAGTGCTAGTGAGAATAAAATCTCGGTAGGAGAAAAACTGTTTTTT.

This clonotype was counted a few times. The chain links TRBV9 to TRBJ1-2, with a tentative D call TRBD1 (6 bases). This CDR3 is built from 13 residues. The V gene's germline CDR1 is SGDLS and CDR2 YYNGEE. Trimming pared 4 bases from V and 7 bases from J, leaving 14 bases between. CDR3 bases: TGTGCCAGCAGCCTACGGGGGGCGAGTGGCTACACCTTC. Its translation: CASSLRGASGYTF.

The V gene is TRBV29-1, the J gene TRBJ1-2; 12 bases are shared with TRBD1. This CDR3 comprises 14 residues. The germline gives CDR1 SQVTM, CDR2 ANQGSEA. V was pared by 8 bases and J by 4 bases, with 8 bases of the junction left unmatched. CDR3 DNA: TGCAGCTCAGGGACAGGGGGCGGGTTCTATGGCTACACCTTC. This encodes CSSGTGGGFYGYTF.

This sequence joins TRBV20-1 and TRBJ1-1, with D possibly being TRBD1 (6 bases). The germline V gene encodes CDR1 DFQATT and CDR2 SNEGSKA (reference sequence). Trimming removed 4 bases from V and 9 bases from J, with 18 bases in between. The CDR3 runs to 13 residues. The CDR3 spells CSATEVAGAKAFF. The CDR3 bases are TGCAGTGCTACCGAGGTGGCAGGGGCAAAAGCTTTCTTT.

The chain carries TRBV20-1 and TRBJ1-2; the D gene is possibly TRBD1 (5 bases). V gave up 6 bases and J gave up 8 bases, with 22 bases separating them. CDR1 is DFQATT and CDR2 is SNEGSKA in the germline V gene (reference sequence). The CDR3 runs to 14 residues. The CDR3 is CSAQRGPKSDGYTF. The CDR3 DNA reads as TGCAGTGCCCAACGGGGCCCCAAGTCAGACGGCTACACCTTC.

The gene calls are TRBV7-2 and TRBJ2-7; TRBD2 agrees at 9 bases. Losses at the gene ends were 5 bases for V and 4 bases for J; bases not matched to a gene: 9. Germline V gene data show CDR1 as SGHTA and CDR2 as FQGNSA. The CDR3 covers 15 residues. CDR3 DNA sequence: TGTGCCAGCAGCCTTCAAAGTAGCGGGAGTTACGAGCAGTACTTC. This sequence encodes CASSLQSSGSYEQYF.

This chain connects TRBV7-3 to TRBJ1-6, with a possible D match to TRBD1 (5 bases). The CDR3 is made up of 18 amino acids. Trimming took off 6 bases at V and 9 bases at J, with 27 bases between the two ends. Germline V gene lookup returns CDR1 SGHTA and CDR2 FQGTGA. The CDR3 coding sequence is TGTGCCAGCAGTTACTCGAATCTGAGAACCATGGGGGGTTCACCCCTCCACTTT. Its translation: CASSYSNLRTMGGSPLHF. Full variable domain (rest looked up from reference TRBV7-3 and TRBJ1-6): GAGVSQTPSNKVTEKGKYVELRCDPISGHTALYWYRQSLGQGPEFLIYFQGTGAADDSGLPNDRFFAVRPEGSVSTLKIQRTERGDSAVYLCASSYSNLRTMGGSPLHFGNGTRLTVT.

The gene calls are TRBV25-1 and TRBJ2-2, with TRBD2 identical over 7 bases. The V and J ends lost 8 bases and 4 bases, in that order; junction bases with no gene match: 10. Germline-derived CDR1 and CDR2 are MGHDK and SYGVNS. This CDR3 region has 15 residues. The chain's CDR3 is CASLSPGRVTGELFF. CDR3 DNA: TGTGCCAGCTTAAGCCCGGGGAGGGTCACCGGGGAGCTGTTTTTT.

This clonotype was recorded at least ten times. The genes are TRBV2 and TRBJ1-1, with TRBD1 as a possible D gene (5 bases). The CDR3 is 13 residues long. Trimming took 9 bases from V and 3 from J, leaving 14 bases between them. Germline assignment: CDR1 SNHLY and CDR2 FYNNEI. The CDR3: CASRGTWDTEAFF. CDR3 DNA sequence: TGTGCCAGTAGAGGGACGTGGGACACTGAAGCTTTCTTT.

The chain carries TRBV20-1 and TRBJ1-2, with 9 bases aligning to TRBD1. This CDR3 has 11 amino acids. The V gene's germline CDR1 is DFQATT and CDR2 SNEGSKA (reference sequence). The DNA for the CDR3 is TGCACCCTGACAGGGGGAAGTGGCTACACCTTC. Translation: CTLTGGSGYTF.